Listed here are 2 T cell receptor beta chains from one sample, sequenced in a study of glioma-infiltrating T cells. Using RNA template, CDR3s of TCR alpha and beta were amplified with iRepertoire arm-PCR. A single record per CDR3 protein comes from TCRdb applying MiXCR to the multiplex PCR reads. The sample records about 200,000 distinct CDR3 sequences, about 32% being singletons. Sequenced sample: glioma tissue, nonneoplastic brain tissue, or PBMCs (not recorded which). These receptors originate from a human donor with low-grade glioma or glioblastoma, undergoing nonglioma brain surgery, or in good health (not recorded which).

This clonotype appeared many times. The chain joins TRBV20-1 to TRBJ1-5, with D uncertain. Trimming cost V 4 bases and J 7 bases, with 5 bases left between them. Germline V gene lookup returns CDR1 DFQATT and CDR2 SNEGSKA (reference sequence). The CDR3 sequence is 10 residues long. As DNA, the CDR3 is TGCAGTGCTAAGGCACAGCCCCAGCATTTT. Its translation is CSAKAQPQHF.

This clonotype was observed many times. V gene TRBV2 combines with J gene TRBJ1-2; 8 bases are shared with TRBD1. V lost 7 bases and J lost 8; bases outside the gene matches: 12. This CDR3 spans 14 amino acids. Germline values: CDR1 SNHLY, CDR2 FYNNEI. The CDR3 region is CASTSDRGARGYTF. DNA of the CDR3: TGTGCCAGCACGAGCGACAGGGGCGCCAGGGGCTACACCTTC.